A single sample is the source of the 27 T cell receptor beta chains below, sequenced in a study of T-cell reconstitution after alpha-beta-depleted transplantation in children. The TCRbeta library incorporated unique molecular identifiers. From the PCR reads, TCRdb called clonotypes with MiXCR, one entry per CDR3 protein. The data contain hundreds of thousands of distinct CDR3 sequences, approximately 14% of them singletons. The input for sequencing was PBMCs, taken before TCRalphabeta/CD19-depleted stem cell transplant. The receptors originated from a girl aged 2 to 9 with congenital amegakaryocytic thrombocytopenia, due to receive a stem cell transplant.

On this clonotype: This sequence may be a read error, since a much larger clone differs from it by one base. The chain joins TRBV20-1 to TRBJ2-1, with D maybe TRBD1 (5 bases). This CDR3 comprises 17 residues. Looked up from germline, CDR1 is DFQATT and CDR2 is SNEGSKA (reference sequence). The CDR3 reads CSARGLLRTQGENEQIF. The CDR3 DNA sequence: TGCAGTGCTAGAGGTCTTCTTCGGACACAAGGGGAAAATGAGCAGATCTTC.

This clonotype occurred many times. V gene TRBV20-1 combines with J gene TRBJ2-1; the D is unclear. The germline CDR1 and CDR2 sequences are DFQATT and SNEGSKA (reference sequence). V lost 2 bases to trimming and J lost 0 bases, with 14 bases between them. CDR3 length: 16 amino acids. CDR3 in amino acids: CSARNAFPSSYNEQFF. The CDR3, as DNA: TGCAGTGCTAGAAATGCCTTCCCTAGCTCCTACAATGAGCAGTTCTTC.

V gene TRBV12-3 or TRBV12-4 combines with J gene TRBJ2-4; TRBD2 matches at 8 bases. The CDR3 is 14 residues long. V lost 4 bases to trimming and J lost 7 bases; unmatched junction nucleotides: 6. CDR3 DNA: TGTGCCAGCAGTTGGGGGCCGGGGGGGAACATTCAGTACTTC. As protein: CASSWGPGGNIQYF.

This clonotype was detected many times. The chain couples TRBV10-1 to TRBJ2-1; 11 bases align to TRBD2. The CDR3 runs to 16 residues. V lost 5 bases, J lost 5 bases, and 8 bases stayed unmatched. Germline lookup yields CDR1 WNHNN and CDR2 SYGVQD (reference sequence). The CDR3 DNA is TGCGCCAGCAGTCCCCCTGGACTAGCGGGCCACAATGAGCAGTTCTTC. As protein: CASSPPGLAGHNEQFF.

At least ten counts were recorded for this clonotype. The chain uses TRBV5-1 and TRBJ2-3; D tentatively fits TRBD1 or TRBD2 (5 bases each). The V and J ends lost 2 bases and 3 bases respectively, with 13 bases between them. CDR1 and CDR2 (germline): SGHRS, YFSETQ. The CDR3 is 15 amino acids. In DNA form, the CDR3 reads TGCGCCAGCAGCTTCGATACGGGGCTGACAGATACGCAGTATTTT. It yields the protein CASSFDTGLTDTQYF. The full variable domain, in which reference TRBV5-1 and TRBJ2-3 provide the parts outside the CDR3, is KAGVTQTPRYLIKTRGQQVTLSCSPISGHRSVSWYQQTPGQGLQFLFEYFSETQRNKGNFPGRFSGRQFSNSRSEMNVSTLELGDSALYLCASSFDTGLTDTQYFGPGTRLTVL.

This clonotype was seen many times. The rearrangement joins TRBV12-3 or TRBV12-4 to TRBJ1-5; a weak D match, TRBD1 (5 bases). This CDR3 has 13 amino acids. Between the trimmed V and J ends, which lost 5 bases and 6 bases, there was a span of 11 bases. CDR3 loop: CASSQGLRQPQHF. The CDR3 DNA is TGTGCCAGCAGTCAGGGACTTCGTCAGCCCCAGCATTTT.

V usage is TRBV20-1 and J usage is TRBJ2-2, with TRBD1 identical over 8 bases. The CDR3 totals 15 residues. CDR1 is DFQATT, CDR2 SNEGSKA, per germline (reference sequence). Unmatched junction bases numbered 8, after V lost 5 bases and J lost 3 bases. This CDR3 reads CSAVGQGADTGELFF. In DNA form, the CDR3 reads TGCAGTGCTGTCGGACAGGGTGCTGACACCGGGGAGCTGTTTTTT.

In its sample, this clonotype was seen many times. This chain connects TRBV12-3 or TRBV12-4 to TRBJ1-1; 10 bases are shared with TRBD1. Trimming removed 3 bases from V and 10 bases from J; junction bases left unmatched: 5. This CDR3 spans 13 amino acids. The CDR3 DNA sequence: TGTGCCAGCAGTTTGGAGACAGGGGGCAGAGCTTTCTTT. Translated: CASSLETGGRAFF.

The V call is TRBV20-1, the J call TRBJ2-7; D uncertain. Trimming cost V 2 bases and J 5 bases, with 13 bases left between them. Germline values: CDR1 DFQATT, CDR2 SNEGSKA (reference sequence). The CDR3 contains 13 residues. CDR3 loop: CSARFFGLDEQYF. The DNA for the CDR3 is TGCAGTGCTAGATTTTTTGGTTTGGACGAGCAGTACTTC.

This clonotype was observed a handful of times. The chain couples TRBV6-1 to TRBJ2-5, with TRBD1 identical over 9 bases. The germline V gene has CDR1 MNHNS and CDR2 SASEGT. The CDR3 consists of 16 residues. V gave up 6 bases and J gave up 5 bases; unmatched junction bases: 13. CDR3 sequence (DNA): TGTGCCAGCAGCCTTCCGGGACAGGGCCGCGGGGAGACCCAGTACTTC. Translation gives CASSLPGQGRGETQYF.

This clonotype has at least ten counts. The chain couples TRBV10-3 to TRBJ2-5, with no clear D. The CDR3 covers 12 residues. The V gene lost 3 bases and the J gene lost 1 base, with 3 bases spanning the gap. Per germline, CDR1 ENHRY and CDR2 SYGVKD. CDR3 nucleotide sequence: TGTGCCATCAGTGACTTCCAAGAGACCCAGTACTTC. As protein: CAISDFQETQYF.

This clonotype appeared many times. The V and J genes are TRBV12-3 or TRBV12-4 and TRBJ1-2; D gene unclear. V lost 2 bases, J lost 0 bases, and 7 bases lay in between. This CDR3 is built from 14 residues. This CDR3 is CASSLTEANYGYTF. The CDR3 DNA is TGTGCCAGCAGTTTAACCGAAGCTAACTATGGCTACACCTTC.

V and J are TRBV18 and TRBJ2-2; 10 bases are shared with TRBD1. The CDR3 runs to 15 residues. CDR1 is KGHSH and CDR2 is LQKENI in the germline V gene. V lost 3 bases and J lost 4; bases outside the gene matches: 2. CDR3 region: CASSPRQGATGELFF. The CDR3 DNA is TGTGCCAGCTCACCGAGACAGGGGGCCACCGGGGAGCTGTTTTTT. Combining the CDR3 with reference TRBV18 and TRBJ2-2 gives the whole variable domain NAGVMQNPRHLVRRRGQEARLRCSPMKGHSHVYWYRQLPEEGLKFMVYLQKENIIDESGMPKERFSAEFPKEGPSILRIQQVVRGDSAAYFCASSPRQGATGELFFGEGSRLTVL.

Only a few counts were recorded for this clonotype. This chain uses TRBV29-1 with TRBJ2-5; 7 nucleotides line up with TRBD1. The germline V gene encodes CDR1 SQVTM and CDR2 ANQGSEA. Trimming removed 3 bases from V and 5 bases from J; junction bases left unmatched: 6. CDR3 length: 13 amino acids. The CDR3 DNA follows: TGCAGCGTTGATAGAGGGGGCCAGGAGACCCAGTACTTC. Translating gives CSVDRGGQETQYF.

This clonotype was counted between two and nine times. This sequence joins TRBV6-5 and TRBJ2-6, with D possibly TRBD1 on 6 matching bases. Trimming shortened V by 0 bases and J by 1 base, and 10 bases separated the two germline ends. The CDR3 runs to 17 residues. Germline lookup yields CDR1 MNHEY and CDR2 SVGAGI. The CDR3 DNA reads as TGTGCCAGCAGTTACTCGAGCAGGGGTTCTGGGGCCAACGTCCTGACTTTC. Its translation is CASSYSSRGSGANVLTF.

The CDR3 sequence is CASLRLAYNEQFF. The CDR3 nucleotides are TGTGCCAGCCTACGACTAGCCTACAATGAGCAGTTCTTC. The chain couples TRBV2 to TRBJ2-1; maybe TRBD2 (6 bases). This CDR3 contains 13 residues. Trimming removed 8 bases from V and 2 bases from J, with 10 bases in between. CDR1 is SNHLY, CDR2 FYNNEI, per germline.

The V call is TRBV5-1, the J call TRBJ1-1; D not resolved. This CDR3 region has 15 residues. V lost 4 bases, J lost 2 bases, and 15 bases lay in between. Germline assignment: CDR1 SGHRS and CDR2 YFSETQ. As DNA, the CDR3 is TGCGCCAGCAGCCTGGAAAGCCCAAGTAACACTGAAGCTTTCTTT. Translated, it gives CASSLESPSNTEAFF.

There are many counts of this clonotype. The chain recombines TRBV10-3 with TRBJ1-2, with D perhaps TRBD1 (6 bases). CDR1 is ENHRY and CDR2 is SYGVKD in the germline V gene. V dropped 11 bases and J dropped 7 bases, with 20 bases sitting between them. CDR3 size: 13 residues. Written as DNA, the CDR3 is TGTGCCCTTCACTCGGACAGAACTTTTGGCTACACCTTC. Translation: CALHSDRTFGYTF.

V and J are TRBV19 and TRBJ2-7; 8 bases align to TRBD2. V lost 10 bases to trimming and J lost 5 bases; unmatched junction nucleotides: 10. The germline gives CDR1 LNHDA, CDR2 SQIVND (reference sequence). CDR3 size: 13 residues. In DNA form, the CDR3 reads TGTGCCACCGACAGCGGGGGTCGACACGAGCAGTACTTC. Amino acid sequence: CATDSGGRHEQYF. Full variable domain (outside the CDR3, taken from reference TRBV19 and TRBJ2-7): DGGITQSPKYLFRKEGQNVTLSCEQNLNHDAMYWYRQDPGQGLRLIYYSQIVNDFQKGDIAEGYSVSREKKESFPLTVTSAQKNPTAFYLCATDSGGRHEQYFGPGTRLTVT.

This clonotype was counted only a few times. J is TRBJ2-3 and V is TRBV6-2 or TRBV6-3; a weak D match, TRBD2 (7 bases). The CDR3 is 16 residues long. V gave up 7 bases and J gave up 1 base, with 18 bases separating them. The germline V gene has CDR1 MNHEY and CDR2 SVGEGT. The CDR3 coding sequence is TGTGCCAGCACCCGGGGGCTAGCGGAGGGCACAGATACGCAGTATTTT. This gives the protein CASTRGLAEGTDTQYF.

This clonotype was observed many times. V gene TRBV20-1 combines with J gene TRBJ2-1; a weak D match, TRBD2 (5 bases). Trimming removed 2 bases at V and 4 bases at J, with 12 bases between. Germline loops: CDR1 DFQATT, CDR2 SNEGSKA (reference sequence). The CDR3 is 14 amino acids. The CDR3 DNA reads TGCAGTGCTAGAAGGCCTAGCCGATACAATGAGCAGTTCTTC. Its protein is CSARRPSRYNEQFF.

The chain recombines TRBV7-6 with TRBJ2-1; 10 nucleotides agree with TRBD2. The germline V gene encodes CDR1 SGHVS and CDR2 FNYEAQ. This CDR3 contains 17 residues. V lost 3 bases, J lost 0 bases, and 5 bases stayed unmatched. This CDR3 is CASSLRTSGSSYNEQFF. The CDR3 DNA is TGTGCCAGCAGCTTGCGGACTAGCGGCAGCTCCTACAATGAGCAGTTCTTC.

In nucleotides, the CDR3 is TGCGCCAGCAGCTTGTCGCCGGAGACTTTGGGCTACACCTTC. It yields the protein CASSLSPETLGYTF. The chain carries TRBV5-1 and TRBJ1-2; no definite D call. The CDR3 has 14 residues. Germline CDR1 is SGHRS and CDR2 is YFSETQ. V was trimmed by 1 base and J by 8 bases, leaving 15 bases between them.

This clonotype was seen at least ten times. The gene calls are TRBV14 and TRBJ2-6; no firm D call. V was clipped by 0 bases and J by 0 bases, with 9 bases between them. Germline CDR1 and CDR2: SGHDN and FVKESK. This CDR3 comprises 17 residues. The CDR3 region has the DNA TGTGCCAGCAGCCAAGATCTCTTGCGCTCTGGGGCCAACGTCCTGACTTTC. It yields the protein CASSQDLLRSGANVLTF.

The table lists this clonotype with a few counts. V and J are TRBV9 and TRBJ2-1, with 8 positions matching TRBD2. The junction had 29 bases not matched to a gene; V was cut back by 9 bases and J by 9 bases. CDR3 length equals 19 residues. Germline-derived CDR1 and CDR2 are SGDLS and YYNGEE. DNA for the CDR3: TGTGCCAACCCCGGGACTAGGACAGCGAGGTCGATCATAAAGCCTGAGCAGTTCTTC. This gives the protein CANPGTRTARSIIKPEQFF.

This clonotype was seen many times. The rearrangement links TRBV10-3 to TRBJ1-4; no firm D call. CDR3 length: 15 amino acids. Trimming stripped 3 bases from V and 2 bases from J, with 10 bases between. CDR1 is ENHRY and CDR2 is SYGVKD in the germline V gene. The CDR3 nucleotides read TGTGCCATCAGTGACCCAGGTGGGACTAATGAAAAACTGTTTTTT. Translating gives CAISDPGGTNEKLFF.

A few counts support this clonotype. The CDR3 sequence is CASSLEHRDYEQYF. In nucleotides, the CDR3 is TGCGCCAGCAGCTTGGAACACAGGGACTACGAGCAGTACTTC. V is TRBV5-1 and J is TRBJ2-7; TRBD1 might be the D (6 bases). This CDR3 contains 14 residues. From germline, CDR1 is SGHRS and CDR2 YFSETQ. Trimming stripped 0 bases from V and 3 bases from J, with 10 bases between.